A few counts support the clone carrying this T cell receptor (beta chain). What it binds is unknown. The sample is drawn from a study of spatial heterogeneity in lung cancer. Study-wide points: Approximate estimated coverage of tumor T cells amounted to roughly 7.3% for alpha and 13% for beta chains. Tracking of tumor mutation counts was seen in expanded intratumoral alpha and beta TCR counts.

Individual TCR cDNA molecules each bore their own unique molecular identifier. One entry per CDR3 protein results from TCRdb running MiXCR on the 5' RACE reads. The sample yields 20,000 to 25,000 distinct CDR3 sequences, roughly 8.3% seen once. Indicated time point: sample taken at primary tumor resection. CDR1 and CDR2 from the germline V gene are SGHNT and YENEEA. The ends were cut back, 3 bases at V and 4 bases at J, with 11 bases in the middle. This CDR3 comprises 14 residues. The chain is built from TRBV11-3 and TRBJ2-3; D is perhaps TRBD1 or TRBD2 (6 bases each). This specimen was lung tumor tissue, taken at surgery. The TCR comes from a male donor with early-stage non-small cell lung cancer. For the CDR3, the DNA is TGTGCCAGCAGCTTCCCGGGGGCGGCAGATACGCAGTATTTT. Its protein product is CASSFPGAADTQYF.